The 18 T cell receptor beta chains below come from one sample, sequenced in a study of OX40 agonist ivuxolimab in advanced cancers. Sequencing used immunoSEQ multiplex PCR; TCRdb keeps in-frame clones, though not all of them. Here the sample spans about 68,000 clones, 85% to 95% being singletons. The input for sequencing was CD4+ or CD8+ T cells sorted from blood, taken in a trial of the OX40 agonist ivuxolimab. These receptors were taken from an adult with an advanced solid tumor such as melanoma, head and neck, liver or kidney cancer.

The V call is TRBV6-1, the J call TRBJ2-7, with D perhaps matching TRBD1 (6 bases). Trimming shortened V by 6 bases and J by 4 bases, and 10 bases separated the two germline ends. Germline V gene sequence: CDR1 MNHNS, CDR2 SASEGT. The CDR3 consists of 12 residues. As DNA, the CDR3 is TGTGCCAGCAGCGCACAGGGTTACGAGCAGTACTTC. It yields the protein CASSAQGYEQYF.

The J gene is TRBJ2-7, the V gene TRBV30; D gene unclear. Germline V CDR1 and CDR2: GTSNPN, SVGIG (reference sequence). Trimming pared 1 base from V and 3 bases from J, leaving 7 bases between. The CDR3 extends over 12 amino acids. In nucleotides, the CDR3 is TGTGCCTGGAGTGCCGCGCTCTACGAGCAGTACTTC. This translates into CAWSAALYEQYF.

The V call is TRBV7-9, the J call TRBJ2-6; D unresolved. The CDR3 totals 17 residues. Trimming removed 2 bases from V and 0 bases from J, with 11 bases in between. Germline V gives CDR1 SEHNR, CDR2 FQNEAQ (reference sequence). This CDR3 is CASSLRLSFSGANVLTF. The CDR3 nucleotides are TGTGCCAGCAGCTTAAGACTCTCCTTCTCTGGGGCCAACGTCCTGACTTTC.

The chain has TRBV11-2 and TRBJ1-2; weak D call: TRBD1 (5 bases). The V end was cut by 2 bases, the J end by 10 bases, with 20 bases between. CDR3 length: 15 residues. Germline assignment: CDR1 SGHAT and CDR2 FQNNGV. CDR3: CASSLSLGLRGDYTF. CDR3 DNA: TGTGCCAGCAGCTTATCTTTGGGACTTCGAGGGGACTACACCTTC.

The gene calls are TRBV27 and TRBJ2-2; D possibly corresponds to TRBD2 (6 bases). The CDR3 runs 15 residues. CDR1 is MNHEY, CDR2 SMNVEV, per germline (reference sequence). V gave up 2 bases and J gave up 2 bases, with 9 bases separating them. The DNA of the CDR3 is TGTGCCAGCAGTTTACGGGGGTATAACACCGGGGAGCTGTTTTTT. Translating gives CASSLRGYNTGELFF.

The chain has TRBV9 and TRBJ2-5, with D possibly matching TRBD2 (7 bases). CDR1 and CDR2 from the germline V gene are SGDLS and YYNGEE. The V end lost 0 bases, the J end lost 5 bases, and 14 bases lay between the germline ends. The CDR3 consists of 15 residues. CDR3 sequence: CASSVVGGALETQYF. The CDR3 coding sequence is TGTGCCAGCAGCGTAGTAGGGGGGGCCCTGGAGACCCAGTACTTC.

This chain joins TRBV5-6 and TRBJ2-7; D ambiguous. The CDR3 runs to 14 residues. Deletions cut 0 bases from V and 6 bases from J, with 13 bases between. CDR1 is SGHDT, CDR2 YYEEEE, per germline. The CDR3, as DNA: TGTGCCAGCAGCTTGGCCGGGCATCGCAGCGAGCAGTACTTC. It encodes CASSLAGHRSEQYF. Full variable domain (rest looked up from reference TRBV5-6 and TRBJ2-7): DAGVTQSPTHLIKTRGQQVTLRCSPKSGHDTVSWYQQALGQGPQFIFQYYEEEERQRGNFPDRFSGHQFPNYSSELNVNALLLGDSALYLCASSLAGHRSEQYFGPGTRLTVT.

V and J are TRBV5-4 and TRBJ2-5, with a weak D call TRBD2 (6 bases). This CDR3 region has 15 residues. Trimming removed 0 bases at V and 4 bases at J, with 13 bases between. CDR1 is SGHNT, CDR2 YYREEE, per germline (reference sequence). The CDR3 spells CASSLAAVGGETQYF. The CDR3 DNA sequence: TGTGCCAGCAGCTTGGCTGCGGTGGGGGGAGAGACCCAGTACTTC.

This chain connects TRBV29-1 to TRBJ2-5; the match to TRBD1 covers 8 bases. Germline values: CDR1 SQVTM, CDR2 ANQGSEA. V lost 4 bases, J lost 5 bases, and 0 bases stayed unmatched. CDR3 length: 11 amino acids. In DNA, the CDR3 is TGCAGCGTTGGGACAGGGGAGACCCAGTACTTC. Its protein is CSVGTGETQYF.

The rearrangement links TRBV19 to TRBJ2-1; TRBD2 agrees at 14 bases. The V segment lost 7 bases and the J segment 7 bases; nucleotides outside the gene matches: 6. This CDR3 region has 15 residues. CDR1 is LNHDA and CDR2 is SQIVND in the germline V gene (reference sequence). CDR3 in amino acids: CASIGLAGGWNEQFF. DNA for the CDR3: TGTGCCAGTATTGGACTAGCGGGAGGTTGGAATGAGCAGTTCTTC.

The chain is built from TRBV6-6 and TRBJ1-4; the match to TRBD1 covers 7 bases. Looked up from germline, CDR1 is MNHNY and CDR2 is SVGAGI (reference sequence). The CDR3 contains 12 residues. With V trimmed by 6 bases and J by 13 bases, 8 bases remained unmatched. CDR3 sequence: CASSPRQGGLFF. The CDR3, as DNA: TGTGCCAGCAGCCCACGACAGGGTGGACTGTTTTTT.

The chain uses TRBV10-3 and TRBJ2-1; tentatively, D is TRBD2 (5 bases). This CDR3 comprises 18 residues. Germline V lookup: CDR1 ENHRY, CDR2 SYGVKD. Trimming pared 2 bases from V and 7 bases from J, leaving 24 bases between. CDR3 sequence: CAISEGLGAVPHRNEQFF. The CDR3 coding sequence is TGTGCCATCAGTGAGGGTCTCGGAGCGGTCCCTCATCGAAATGAGCAGTTCTTC.

The chain recombines TRBV30 with TRBJ1-6; weak D call: TRBD1 (6 bases). CDR1 is GTSNPN and CDR2 is SVGIG in the germline V gene (reference sequence). The length of the CDR3 is 13 residues. V lost 7 bases, J lost 10 bases, and 17 bases lay in between. CDR3: CASSDRSQSPLHF. The CDR3, as DNA: TGTGCCTCCTCGGACAGATCTCAGTCACCCCTCCACTTT.

About this clone: Other nucleotide sequences from this sample produce the same CDR3. The gene calls are TRBV2 and TRBJ2-3; D remains unclear. From germline, CDR1 is SNHLY and CDR2 FYNNEI. V was cut by 6 bases and J by 3 bases, with 4 bases left in between. CDR3 length: 11 amino acids. The CDR3 protein is CASSYTDTQYF. The CDR3 DNA follows: TGTGCCAGCAGCTATACAGATACGCAGTATTTT. Full variable domain (outside the CDR3, taken from reference TRBV2 and TRBJ2-3): EPEVTQTPSHQVTQMGQEVILRCVPISNHLYFYWYRQILGQKVEFLVSFYNNEISEKSEIFDDQFSVERPDGSNFTLKIRSTKLEDSAMYFCASSYTDTQYFGPGTRLTVL.

This CDR3 reads CASSLEGYSNQPQHF. DNA for the CDR3: TGCGCCAGCAGCTTGGAAGGATATAGCAATCAGCCCCAGCATTTT. The chain combines TRBV5-1 with TRBJ1-5; D gene unclear. V was pared by 0 bases and J by 0 bases, with 7 bases between. Germline V gives CDR1 SGHRS, CDR2 YFSETQ. The CDR3 covers 15 residues.

The rearrangement joins TRBV18 to TRBJ1-4; D remains ambiguous. V dropped 3 bases and J dropped 4 bases, with 6 bases sitting between them. CDR3 length equals 13 residues. The V gene's germline CDR1 is KGHSH and CDR2 LQKENI. This chain's CDR3 is CASSPGLNEKLFF. As DNA, the CDR3 is TGTGCCAGCTCACCCGGGCTTAATGAAAAACTGTTTTTT.

The chain uses TRBV11-3 and TRBJ2-2, with D maybe TRBD1 (6 bases). This CDR3 has 15 amino acids. Between the trimmed V and J ends, which lost 6 bases and 1 base, there was a span of 12 bases. Per the germline V gene, CDR1 is SGHNT and CDR2 is YENEEA. In nucleotides, the CDR3 is TGTGCCAGCAGTTCCACAGGGTGGAACACCGGGGAGCTGTTTTTT. It is translated as CASSSTGWNTGELFF.

The chain is built from TRBV10-2 and TRBJ1-3; D remains unclear. Trimming removed 0 bases at V and 4 bases at J, with 7 bases between. The germline V gene has CDR1 WSHSY and CDR2 SAAADI. The CDR3 length is 14 residues. The CDR3 DNA is TGCGCCAGCAGTGAGTCGCGGAGAGGAAACACCATATATTTT. This gives the protein CASSESRRGNTIYF.